The 11 T cell receptor beta chains below come from one sample, sequenced in a study of blood T cell repertoires in COVID-19. The assay was immunoSEQ multiplex PCR, and TCRdb's table has in-frame clones only and misses some. Of roughly 130,000 clones listed, around four fifths are singletons. What was sequenced was PBMCs or T cells enriched from blood (not recorded which). The receptors stem from a woman aged 45-60 years with acute COVID-19.

The rearrangement uses TRBV30 and TRBJ2-7; 7 bases match TRBD2. TRBJ2-1 matches the DNA end more closely, so the J call is doubtful. This CDR3 comprises 16 residues. Germline V gene lookup returns CDR1 GTSNPN and CDR2 SVGIG (reference sequence). The CDR3 spells CAWKGFAGVSYNEQFF. CDR3 DNA sequence: TGTGCCTGGAAAGGGTTCGCGGGAGTGTCCTACAATGAGCAGTTCTTC.

The rearrangement uses TRBV7-2 and TRBJ2-5, with 10 nucleotides matching TRBD2. V shed 5 bases, J shed 5 bases, and the junction held 2 bases outside the gene matches. CDR1 is SGHTA, CDR2 FQGNSA, per germline. There are 13 residues in the CDR3. The chain's CDR3 is CASSQTSGETQYF. The DNA for the CDR3 is TGTGCCAGCAGCCAGACTAGCGGGGAGACCCAGTACTTC.

CDR3 protein: CSVEGESTDTQYF. The CDR3 DNA is TGCAGCGTTGAGGGAGAGAGCACAGATACGCAGTATTTT. This chain joins TRBV29-1 and TRBJ2-3, with a tentative D call TRBD2 (5 bases). Germline CDR1 is SQVTM and CDR2 is ANQGSEA. The CDR3 runs to 13 residues. Trimming stripped 3 bases from V and 0 bases from J, with 7 bases between.

The V call is TRBV6-1, the J call TRBJ1-5; TRBD1 agrees at 8 bases. The CDR3 length is 16 residues. J was trimmed by 0 bases and V by 4 bases; bases with no gene match: 5. In germline, CDR1 is MNHNS, CDR2 SASEGT. This chain's CDR3 is CASSGVTGASNQPQHF. CDR3 bases: TGTGCCAGCAGTGGTGTGACAGGGGCTAGCAATCAGCCCCAGCATTTT.

The chain couples TRBV28 to TRBJ2-1, with 10 positions matching TRBD2. Germline CDR1 reads MDHEN; CDR2 reads SYDVKM. After removal of 2 bases from V and 3 bases from J, the junction contained 4 bases not matched to a gene. The CDR3 totals 16 residues. CDR3 nucleotide sequence: TGTGCCAGCAGTTTACAAGGACTAGCGGACTACAATGAGCAGTTCTTC. Translation: CASSLQGLADYNEQFF.

The CDR3 DNA reads as TGTGCCAGCTCACCACCCTCCTGGACAGGGGCAGATGGCTACACCTTC. Protein: CASSPPSWTGADGYTF. The J gene is TRBJ1-2, the V gene TRBV18; 9 positions match TRBD1. After removal of 0 bases from V and 6 bases from J, the junction contained 8 bases not matched to a gene. Germline CDR1 reads KGHSH; CDR2 reads LQKENI. The CDR3 is 16 amino acids.

The chain recombines TRBV2 with TRBJ1-1; D uncertain. Germline assignment: CDR1 SNHLY and CDR2 FYNNEI. The CDR3 consists of 13 residues. Trimming pared 2 bases from V and 4 bases from J, leaving 8 bases between. CDR3 protein: CASSEPLVTEAFF. CDR3 nucleotides: TGTGCCAGCAGTGAACCCTTAGTCACTGAAGCTTTCTTT.

This clone showed up just once. The rearrangement uses TRBV11-2 and TRBJ2-1, with D possibly being TRBD2 (6 bases). The V end was cut by 5 bases, the J end by 4 bases, with 18 bases between. The CDR3 covers 16 residues. CDR1 is SGHAT and CDR2 is FQNNGV in the germline V gene. CDR3: CASSPQKLAVYNEQFF. CDR3 in DNA: TGTGCCAGCAGCCCCCAAAAGTTAGCGGTTTACAATGAGCAGTTCTTC. The full variable domain, rest sourced from reference TRBV11-2 and TRBJ2-1, is EAGVAQSPRYKIIEKRQSVAFWCNPISGHATLYWYQQILGQGPKLLIQFQNNGVVDDSQLPKDRFSAERLKGVDSTLKIQPAKLEDSAVYLCASSPQKLAVYNEQFFGPGTRLTVL.

The chain combines TRBV7-9 with TRBJ1-1, with TRBD1 identical over 8 bases. CDR1 and CDR2 (germline): SEHNR, FQNEAQ (reference sequence). The trim removed 5 bases at V and 5 bases at J, leaving 10 bases unmatched. The CDR3 is 15 amino acids. In nucleotides, the CDR3 is TGTGCCAGCAGCACCACCAGGGGGCCTGGGACTGAAGCTTTCTTT. This encodes CASSTTRGPGTEAFF. Full variable domain (rest looked up from reference TRBV7-9 and TRBJ1-1): DTGVSQNPRHKITKRGQNVTFRCDPISEHNRLYWYRQTLGQGPEFLTYFQNEAQLEKSRLLSDRFSAERPKGSFSTLEIQRTEQGDSAMYLCASSTTRGPGTEAFFGQGTRLTVV.

The gene calls are TRBV14 and TRBJ1-4; D might be TRBD1 (6 bases). Germline V gene sequence: CDR1 SGHDN, CDR2 FVKESK. The CDR3 runs to 15 residues. Trimming left V 2 bases short and J 4 bases short, with 11 bases between. CDR3 residues: CASSQLGGGNEKLFF. DNA for the CDR3: TGTGCCAGCAGCCAACTTGGGGGCGGTAATGAAAAACTGTTTTTT.

V is TRBV6-2 or TRBV6-3 and J is TRBJ2-3; no clear D gene. Germline CDR1 and CDR2: MNHEY and SVGEGT. Between the trimmed V and J ends, which lost 5 bases and 4 bases, there was a span of 10 bases. The CDR3 is made up of 13 amino acids. DNA of the CDR3: TGTGCCAGCAGTCTGGGCGAGCCAGATACGCAGTATTTT. This codes for CASSLGEPDTQYF.